This T cell receptor (beta chain) was profiled in a study of blood T cell repertoires in COVID-19. Looking at the study overall: Donors in the United States, Italy and Spain gave samples during acute or convalescent COVID-19. Sources were T cells, B-cell-depleted T cells, or PBMCs; the material itself was cDNA or gDNA.

Germline assignment: CDR1 SGDLS and CDR2 YYNGEE. V lost 0 bases, J lost 7 bases, and 12 bases lay in between. The CDR3 is made up of 14 amino acids. Study processing details: Reference gene primer amplification gave nucleated cell count estimates. Sequencing was performed with immunoSEQ multiplex PCR; in TCRdb, only in-frame clones are kept and a portion is missing. Clone size and the V and J calls come from that table; the DNA yielded D and trimming. This table has some 200,000 clones, around three quarters appearing once. Specimen: peripheral blood. The clonotype originates from a woman in her 70s with acute or convalescent COVID-19. The chain uses TRBV9 and TRBJ2-3; maybe TRBD2 (5 bases). The CDR3 region is CASSVASTGNTQYF. The CDR3 DNA reads as TGTGCCAGCAGCGTAGCCTCGACGGGGAATACGCAGTATTTT.